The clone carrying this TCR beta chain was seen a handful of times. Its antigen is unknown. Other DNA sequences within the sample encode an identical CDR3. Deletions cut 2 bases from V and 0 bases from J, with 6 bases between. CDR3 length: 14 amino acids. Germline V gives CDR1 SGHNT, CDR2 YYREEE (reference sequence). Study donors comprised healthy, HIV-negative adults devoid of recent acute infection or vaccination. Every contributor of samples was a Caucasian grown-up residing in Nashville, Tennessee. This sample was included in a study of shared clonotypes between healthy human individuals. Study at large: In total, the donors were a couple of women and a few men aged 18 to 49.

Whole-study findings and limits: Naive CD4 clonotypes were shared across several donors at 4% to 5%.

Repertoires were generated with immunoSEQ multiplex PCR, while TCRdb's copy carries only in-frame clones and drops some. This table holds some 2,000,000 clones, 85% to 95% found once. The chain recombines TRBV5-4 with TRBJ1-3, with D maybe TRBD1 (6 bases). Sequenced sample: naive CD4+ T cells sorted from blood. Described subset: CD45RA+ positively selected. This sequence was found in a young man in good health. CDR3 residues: CASSLQGSGNTIYF. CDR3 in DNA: TGTGCCAGCAGCTTACAGGGCTCTGGAAACACCATATATTTT.